Detailed here is one TCR delta chain. This record comes from a study of gamma-delta chains in newborns, infants, children. The overall study: Microbial exposure reportedly drives polyclonal innate γδ T cell expansion after birth.

The CDR3 length is 19 residues. Germline V CDR1 and CDR2: GEAIGNYY, EKD. Trimming took 2 bases from V and 0 from J; bases not matched to a gene: 8. TCRdb reanalysed the reads via CATT. The table includes 4,000 to 5,000 delta-chain clones, 6.2% detected once. The chain employs TRDV2 and TRDJ3; 8 bases fit TRDD3. The sequenced material came from blood. The sequence derives from a child who was a newborn, infant or young child, either healthy, febrile or measles-vaccinated (not recorded which). The CDR3 region has the DNA TGTGCCTGTGACATTGCTGGGGGACCCAGCTCCTGGGACACCCGACAGATGTTTTTC. Translated: CACDIAGGPSSWDTRQMFF.